This T cell receptor beta chain was retrieved from a study of T cells in Graves' hyperthyroidism and ophthalmopathy. RNA transcripts gave rise to amplified TCR beta CDR3 regions. During a first-round RT-PCR of the TCR CDR3, the HTBI primer set was used. Using its own MiXCR run on the multiplex PCR reads, TCRdb lists one record per CDR3 protein. Of 300,000 to 350,000 distinct CDR3 sequences listed, approximately 13% are singletons. Disease duration under 2 months; hyperthyroidism patients were aged 18 to 65. The authors obtained PBMCs from around 11 ml of fresh peripheral blood. V lost 5 bases and J lost 4, with 12 bases in between. This CDR3 has 14 amino acids.

The chain recombines TRBV12-3 or TRBV12-4 with TRBJ1-5; a possible D gene is TRBD1 (5 bases). The receptor was isolated from a woman aged 30 to 39 with Graves' hyperthyroidism. Input material: blood. The CDR3 nucleotides read TGTGCCAGCAGTCCCCTGGGGGGGAATCAGCCCCAGCATTTT. This codes for CASSPLGGNQPQHF.